This is a list of T cell receptor beta chains from one sample in a study of PD-L1 blockade in urothelial cancer. Here immunoSEQ multiplex PCR was the method, and the copy in TCRdb shows in-frame clones only, minus some. The sample has 75,000 to 95,000 clones, about 85% seen once. This specimen was PBMCs, taken around atezolizumab (anti-PD-L1) treatment. Receptor source: a man aged 35 to 55 with urothelial cancer. CDR3s include the opening cysteine and the closing phenylalanine or tryptophan. A D gene is named only where the DNA matches it firmly. Clone size is shown for a subset of rows, as once, few, many or a class of expanded clone.

abundance: NA
d_gene: TRBD1
v_gene: TRBV2
j_gene: TRBJ2-7
CDR3nt: TGTGCCAGCAGGAACCGGGACAGACACTACGAGCAGTACTTC
CDR3aa: CASRNRDRHYEQYF

abundance: NA
d_gene: TRBD2
v_gene: TRBV14
j_gene: TRBJ2-7
CDR3nt: TGTGCCAGCAGCCAAACGGGACTAGCCCACGAGCAGTACTTC
CDR3aa: CASSQTGLAHEQYF

abundance: NA
d_gene: NA
v_gene: TRBV11-3
j_gene: TRBJ2-2
CDR3nt: TGTGCCAGCAGCCCAGGGACTGACACCGGGGAGCTGTTTTTT
CDR3aa: CASSPGTDTGELFF

abundance: NA
d_gene: TRBD1
v_gene: TRBV27
j_gene: TRBJ2-7
CDR3nt: TGTGCCAGCAGGAAGGGACAGACCTACGAGCAGTACTTC
CDR3aa: CASRKGQTYEQYF

abundance: NA
d_gene: NA
v_gene: TRBV27
j_gene: TRBJ1-2
CDR3nt: TGTGCCAGCAGTCCCCGGGACACCTATGGCTACACCTTC
CDR3aa: CASSPRDTYGYTF

abundance: NA
d_gene: NA
v_gene: TRBV6-5
j_gene: TRBJ1-4
CDR3nt: TGTGCCAGCAGCGGAGGACAGCTAGTAAATGAAAAACTGTTTTTT
CDR3aa: CASSGGQLVNEKLFF

abundance: few
d_gene: TRBD1
v_gene: TRBV19
j_gene: TRBJ2-7
CDR3nt: TGTGCCAGTAGAAACAGGGGGGTTGAATCCTACGAGCAGTACTTC
CDR3aa: CASRNRGVESYEQYF

abundance: NA
d_gene: TRBD1
v_gene: TRBV10-1
j_gene: TRBJ2-7
CDR3nt: TGCGCCAGCAGTCGGGACAGGGACGAGCAGTACTTC
CDR3aa: CASSRDRDEQYF

abundance: once
d_gene: NA
v_gene: TRBV4-3
j_gene: TRBJ2-3
CDR3nt: TGCGCCAGCAGCCGCAGCCAGCGGGCTAGCACAGATACGCAGTATTTT
CDR3aa: CASSRSQRASTDTQYF

abundance: once
d_gene: TRBD2
v_gene: TRBV7-2
j_gene: TRBJ2-7
CDR3nt: TGTGCCAGCAGCCCTCAAGCGGGAGCCCCCTACGAGCAGTACTTC
CDR3aa: CASSPQAGAPYEQYF

abundance: few
d_gene: TRBD1
v_gene: TRBV29-1
j_gene: TRBJ1-1
CDR3nt: TGCAGCGCAGGGACAGGGGGAACTGAAGCTTTCTTT
CDR3aa: CSAGTGGTEAFF

abundance: NA
d_gene: TRBD1
v_gene: TRBV18
j_gene: TRBJ2-3
CDR3nt: TGTGCCAGCACGGGGACAGGGGGCACAGATACGCAGTATTTT
CDR3aa: CASTGTGGTDTQYF

abundance: NA
d_gene: TRBD1
v_gene: TRBV9
j_gene: TRBJ1-4
CDR3nt: TGTGCCAGCAGCGTAGCTGCAGGGGGAATAGGTAATGAAAAACTGTTTTTT
CDR3aa: CASSVAAGGIGNEKLFF

abundance: NA
d_gene: TRBD1
v_gene: TRBV5-6
j_gene: TRBJ2-3
CDR3nt: TGTGCCAGCAGCTTGAATGCAGGGGGTGGCACAGATACGCAGTATTTT
CDR3aa: CASSLNAGGGTDTQYF

abundance: NA
d_gene: NA
v_gene: TRBV30
j_gene: TRBJ1-2
CDR3nt: TGTGCCTGGGCCCGTTTCCCCAGGGCAAATGGCTACACCTTC
CDR3aa: CAWARFPRANGYTF

abundance: NA
d_gene: NA
v_gene: TRBV5-5
j_gene: TRBJ2-7
CDR3nt: TGTGCCAGCAGCCAACCGGGACACCGATACGAGCAGTACTTC
CDR3aa: CASSQPGHRYEQYF

abundance: NA
d_gene: NA
v_gene: TRBV28
j_gene: TRBJ1-2
CDR3nt: TGTGCCAGCAGTCCCGGGGTGGGGAACTATGGCTACACCTTC
CDR3aa: CASSPGVGNYGYTF

abundance: NA
d_gene: NA
v_gene: TRBV7-9
j_gene: TRBJ2-4
CDR3nt: TGTGCCAGCAGCCCCCCGGCATGGAGGCCGGGAAACATTCAGTACTTC
CDR3aa: CASSPPAWRPGNIQYF

abundance: NA
d_gene: NA
v_gene: TRBV28
j_gene: TRBJ1-1
CDR3nt: TGTGCCAGCACCTTGGAGGGGCGGGAAACTGAAGCTTTCTTT
CDR3aa: CASTLEGRETEAFF

abundance: few
d_gene: NA
v_gene: TRBV9
j_gene: TRBJ2-1
CDR3nt: TGTGCCAGCAGCCCCCGCACCCGGGAAGGGTTCCACAATGAGCAGTTCTTC
CDR3aa: CASSPRTREGFHNEQFF

abundance: NA
d_gene: NA
v_gene: TRBV29-1
j_gene: TRBJ2-4
CDR3nt: TGCAGCGTTGGCGAGGGCAAAAACATTCAGTACTTC
CDR3aa: CSVGEGKNIQYF

abundance: NA
d_gene: NA
v_gene: TRBV4-3
j_gene: TRBJ1-5
CDR3nt: TGCGCCAGCAGCCAGTCCAGGCAAAGTCAGCCCCAGCATTTT
CDR3aa: CASSQSRQSQPQHF